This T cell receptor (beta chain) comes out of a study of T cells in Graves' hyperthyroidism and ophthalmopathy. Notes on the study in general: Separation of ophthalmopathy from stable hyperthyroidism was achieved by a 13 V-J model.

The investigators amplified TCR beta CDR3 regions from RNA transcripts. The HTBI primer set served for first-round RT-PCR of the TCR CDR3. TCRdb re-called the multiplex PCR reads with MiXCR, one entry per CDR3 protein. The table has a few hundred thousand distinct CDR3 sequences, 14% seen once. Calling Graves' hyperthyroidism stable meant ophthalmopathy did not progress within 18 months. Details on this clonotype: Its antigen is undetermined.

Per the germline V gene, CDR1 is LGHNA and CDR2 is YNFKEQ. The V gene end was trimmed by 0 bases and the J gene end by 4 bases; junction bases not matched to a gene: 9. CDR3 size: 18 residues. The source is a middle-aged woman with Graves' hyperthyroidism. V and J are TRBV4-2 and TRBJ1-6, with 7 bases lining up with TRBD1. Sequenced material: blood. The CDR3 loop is CASSQDRLDREYNSPLHF. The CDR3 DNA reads TGTGCCAGCAGCCAAGATCGGTTAGACAGGGAGTATAATTCACCCCTCCACTTT.